The 23 T cell receptor beta chains reported below all come from one sample, sequenced in a study of CD8 T cells in ankylosing spondylitis. TCRdb recomputed calls from the 5' RACE reads with MiXCR, one row per CDR3 protein. The table lists fewer than 200,000 distinct CDR3 sequences, 15% to 20% of them singletons. Material: blood, either unsorted or a sorted T cell fraction (not recorded which). These receptors were taken from a male donor aged 10-30 years with ankylosing spondylitis or in good health (not recorded which).

This clonotype was observed many times. The chain carries TRBV5-5 and TRBJ2-7; D call uncertain. The CDR3 contains 14 residues. Germline CDR1 is SGHKS and CDR2 is YYEKEE (reference sequence). V dropped 0 bases and J dropped 6 bases, with 13 bases sitting between them. In nucleotides, the CDR3 is TGTGCCAGCAGCTTGGACGGTCGGAGTGGCGAGCAGTACTTC. This translates into CASSLDGRSGEQYF.

This clonotype was counted a few times. The genes are TRBV7-9 and TRBJ2-2, with D maybe TRBD2 (5 bases). V was clipped by 11 bases and J by 6 bases, with 13 bases between them. Germline CDR1 is SEHNR and CDR2 is FQNEAQ (reference sequence). The CDR3 is 12 amino acids. The CDR3 region has the DNA TGTGCCGGTGCATTGAGGGCCGGGGAGCTGTTTTTT. Its translation: CAGALRAGELFF.

This clonotype was seen only once. This chain links TRBV25-1 with TRBJ2-7; no firm D call. The germline V gene has CDR1 MGHDK and CDR2 SYGVNS. V lost 1 base, J lost 4 bases, and 17 bases lay in between. There are 16 residues in the CDR3. This CDR3 reads CASSESPYSLGYEQYV. In DNA form, the CDR3 reads TGTGCCAGCAGTGAATCTCCATACTCCTTAGGATACGAGCAGTACGTC.

This clonotype has at least ten counts. The CDR3 coding sequence is TGTGCCAGCAGTTTAGCATCCAGGGACAATGAGCAGTTCTTC. It specifies CASSLASRDNEQFF. V usage is TRBV12-3 or TRBV12-4 and J usage is TRBJ2-1; D is possibly TRBD1 (5 bases). This CDR3 has 14 residues. V was pared by 0 bases and J by 5 bases, with 8 bases between.

The chain couples TRBV12-3 or TRBV12-4 to TRBJ2-1; possible D gene TRBD2, 6 bases. Between the trimmed V and J ends, which lost 6 bases and 6 bases, there was a span of 15 bases. The CDR3 totals 14 residues. CDR3 coding DNA: TGTGCCAGCAGCTGGGGAACTAGCTCCAATGAGCAGTTCTTC. This codes for CASSWGTSSNEQFF.

This clonotype was counted between two and nine times. The gene calls are TRBV7-6 and TRBJ2-2; no clear D. The germline gives CDR1 SGHVS, CDR2 FNYEAQ. With 4 bases removed from V and 1 base from J, the gap between germline ends came to 7 bases. This CDR3 spans 14 amino acids. The CDR3 coding sequence is TGTGCCAGCAGCTCCCGGAGGAACACCGGGGAGCTGTTTTTT. Its protein is CASSSRRNTGELFF.

This clonotype was seen many times. The V gene is TRBV2, the J gene TRBJ2-1; 9 bases are shared with TRBD2. V trimming: 2 bases; J trimming: 8 bases; junction bases outside the gene matches: 13. This CDR3 comprises 17 residues. CDR1 and CDR2 from the germline V gene are SNHLY and FYNNEI. The CDR3 DNA follows: TGTGCCAGCAGTGAACGGATAGCGGGAGTGTTAGCCTATGAGCAGTTCTTC. Translation: CASSERIAGVLAYEQFF.

This clonotype was counted between two and nine times. The chain joins TRBV20-1 to TRBJ1-1; the D gene is possibly TRBD1 (5 bases). V was clipped by 6 bases and J by 1 base, with 12 bases between them. Germline V gives CDR1 DFQATT, CDR2 SNEGSKA (reference sequence). This CDR3 is 13 amino acids long. The CDR3 loop is CSATSTENTEAFF. Here the CDR3 DNA reads TGCAGTGCAACCTCGACAGAGAACACTGAAGCTTTCTTT.

In this sample, this clonotype turned up many times. The CDR3 spells CAARSGGGTDTQYF. The DNA for the CDR3 is TGTGCCGCCAGGTCGGGAGGAGGCACAGATACGCAGTATTTT. V and J are TRBV10-3 and TRBJ2-3; 7 nucleotides agree with TRBD2. CDR1 ENHRY and CDR2 SYGVKD come from the germline V gene. The CDR3 consists of 14 residues. With V trimmed by 11 bases and J by 1 base, 9 bases remained unmatched.

In this sample, this clonotype turned up a few times. The chain recombines TRBV7-2 with TRBJ1-5, with D possibly matching TRBD1 (5 bases). The CDR3 is made up of 16 amino acids. Trimming shortened V by 0 bases and J by 0 bases, and 9 bases separated the two germline ends. CDR1 is SGHTA, CDR2 FQGNSA, per germline. CDR3 in DNA: TGTGCCAGCAGCTTAGCGCGGGGCTATAGCAATCAGCCCCAGCATTTT. Translation gives CASSLARGYSNQPQHF.

This clonotype appeared many times. V usage is TRBV24-1 and J usage is TRBJ2-5; TRBD2 matches at 11 bases. Germline V gives CDR1 KGHDR, CDR2 SFDVKD. V lost 4 bases to trimming and J lost 5 bases; unmatched junction nucleotides: 8. CDR3 length: 16 residues. The CDR3 bases are TGTGCCACCAGTGACCGTACTAGCGGGAGAGGGGAGACCCAGTACTTC. Protein product: CATSDRTSGRGETQYF.

The chain has TRBV19 and TRBJ2-1; D is undetermined. V was shortened by 7 bases and J by 8 bases, with 12 bases between the two germline ends. This CDR3 region has 12 residues. Germline V gene lookup returns CDR1 LNHDA and CDR2 SQIVND (reference sequence). CDR3 DNA: TGTGCCAGTAAGTCATTGCGTCATGAGCAGTTCTTC. Amino acids: CASKSLRHEQFF.

This clonotype was picked up many times. The genes are TRBV7-9 and TRBJ2-7, with unresolved D. The length of the CDR3 is 13 residues. Trimming shortened V by 1 base and J by 4 bases, and 8 bases separated the two germline ends. Germline values: CDR1 SEHNR, CDR2 FQNEAQ (reference sequence). CDR3 residues: CASSLGGGYEQYF. CDR3 DNA: TGTGCCAGCAGCTTAGGGGGTGGTTACGAGCAGTACTTC.

This clonotype has ten or more counts. This sequence joins TRBV12-3 or TRBV12-4 and TRBJ2-1; TRBD2 aligns across 10 bases. The trim removed 3 bases at V and 8 bases at J, leaving 4 bases unmatched. The CDR3 loop spans 14 amino acids. CDR3 DNA: TGTGCCAGCAGTTTCTCTAGCGGGAGTGATGAGCAGTTCTTC. As protein: CASSFSSGSDEQFF.

This clonotype was seen ten or more times. The chain joins TRBV27 to TRBJ2-6, with D hard to call. Trimming removed 3 bases from V and 0 bases from J, with 9 bases in between. This CDR3 is built from 16 residues. From germline, CDR1 is MNHEY and CDR2 SMNVEV (reference sequence). CDR3 sequence (DNA): TGTGCCAGCAGTTTTTCTTCCTCCTCTGGGGCCAACGTCCTGACTTTC. It translates to CASSFSSSSGANVLTF.

This clonotype has at least ten counts. The chain employs TRBV20-1 and TRBJ2-1; 10 bases align to TRBD1. V shed 2 bases and J 5 bases; nucleotides not matched to a gene: 3. Germline values: CDR1 DFQATT, CDR2 SNEGSKA (reference sequence). The CDR3 extends over 14 amino acids. In DNA form, the CDR3 reads TGCAGTGCTAGACGGACAGGGGGGAACAATGAGCAGTTCTTC. Its protein is CSARRTGGNNEQFF.

This clonotype was counted many times. The rearrangement links TRBV28 to TRBJ1-5, with a possible D match to TRBD1 (6 bases). The CDR3 is 15 residues long. Germline-derived CDR1 and CDR2 are MDHEN and SYDVKM. The V end was cut by 3 bases, the J end by 5 bases, with 14 bases between. The DNA of the CDR3 is TGTGCCAGCAGTTTGTACGGGGGCAACGATCAGCCCCAGCATTTT. Translated, it gives CASSLYGGNDQPQHF.

In its sample, this clonotype was seen many times. The chain joins TRBV7-9 to TRBJ2-3; TRBD2 matches at 10 bases. The CDR3 runs 18 residues. V shed 1 base, J shed 2 bases, and the junction held 9 bases outside the gene matches. CDR1 and CDR2 (germline): SEHNR, FQNEAQ (reference sequence). The DNA for the CDR3 is TGTGCCAGCAGCTTAGACCTAGCGGGAGAGTTCGTCACAGATACGCAGTATTTT. Its protein product is CASSLDLAGEFVTDTQYF.

This clonotype has ten or more counts. The chain uses TRBV20-1 and TRBJ1-5, with TRBD1 matching 7 bases. This CDR3 comprises 17 residues. V shed 5 bases, J shed 0 bases, and the junction held 13 bases outside the gene matches. Germline assignment: CDR1 DFQATT and CDR2 SNEGSKA (reference sequence). This chain's CDR3 is CSAGGYRGHNSNQPQHF. CDR3 sequence (DNA): TGCAGTGCTGGGGGCTACAGGGGACACAATAGCAATCAGCCCCAGCATTTT.

This clonotype was detected many times. The V and J genes are TRBV20-1 and TRBJ1-2; D is undetermined. CDR3 length: 16 amino acids. The V end lost 0 bases, the J end lost 3 bases, and 17 bases lay between the germline ends. In germline, CDR1 is DFQATT, CDR2 SNEGSKA (reference sequence). Here the CDR3 reads CSARDRPRPLYYGYTF. The CDR3 coding sequence is TGCAGTGCTAGAGATCGACCCCGTCCTCTTTACTATGGCTACACCTTC.

This clonotype came up many times. The chain has TRBV29-1 and TRBJ2-5; 7 bases align to TRBD1. CDR1 is SQVTM and CDR2 is ANQGSEA in the germline V gene. Trimming took 5 bases from V and 9 from J; bases not matched to a gene: 9. This CDR3 has 12 residues. Here the CDR3 reads CSVQTTGDAQYF. CDR3 coding DNA: TGCAGCGTTCAGACCACAGGGGACGCCCAGTACTTC.

This clonotype was seen at least ten times. This chain links TRBV7-6 with TRBJ2-1; 7 bases fit TRBD2. The CDR3 runs to 16 residues. V trimming: 5 bases; J trimming: 4 bases; junction bases outside the gene matches: 11. Germline values: CDR1 SGHVS, CDR2 FNYEAQ. CDR3 region: CASSPPRQRGYNEQFF. The CDR3 nucleotides are TGTGCCAGCAGCCCCCCCCGACAGCGGGGTTACAATGAGCAGTTCTTC. Based on the CDR3 plus reference TRBV7-6 and TRBJ2-1, the full variable domain is GAGVSQSPRYKVTKRGQDVALRCDPISGHVSLYWYRQALGQGPEFLTYFNYEAQQDKSGLPNDRFSAERPEGSISTLTIQRTEQRDSAMYRCASSPPRQRGYNEQFFGPGTRLTVL.

Ten or more counts support this clonotype. This rearrangement joins TRBV9 to TRBJ2-1, with D possibly matching TRBD2 (6 bases). V was pared by 3 bases and J by 10 bases, with 23 bases between. The CDR3 is 16 residues long. Germline V gene sequence: CDR1 SGDLS, CDR2 YYNGEE. DNA of the CDR3: TGTGCCAGCAGCGGTAGGCGGGACGCCCCTTCTAGGGAGCAGTTCTTC. Translating gives CASSGRRDAPSREQFF.